The TCR beta chain described here comes from a study of blood T cell repertoires in COVID-19. Study background: Acute-phase and convalescent COVID-19 samples originated in the United States, Italy and Spain. The analysed material was cDNA or gDNA that came from T cells, B-cell-depleted T cells, or PBMCs.

Study processing details: Estimates of nucleated cell counts were drawn from the amplification of reference gene primers. Data came from immunoSEQ multiplex PCR; TCRdb stores just in-frame clones and leaves some out. That table furnishes V, J and clone size, whereas the DNA furnished D and trimming. The table includes under 85,000 clones, approximately 86% detected once. The CDR3 has 17 residues. The trim removed 0 bases at V and 0 bases at J, leaving 5 bases unmatched. CDR1 is LGHNA, CDR2 YSLEER, per germline. The chain couples TRBV4-3 to TRBJ2-3, with 8 bases identical to TRBD2. Input material: peripheral blood. This TCR came from a human donor in a cohort sampled during active COVID-19. CDR3 sequence: CASSQEFLAGSTDTQYF. The CDR3 nucleotides read TGCGCCAGCAGCCAAGAGTTTCTAGCGGGTAGCACAGATACGCAGTATTTT.